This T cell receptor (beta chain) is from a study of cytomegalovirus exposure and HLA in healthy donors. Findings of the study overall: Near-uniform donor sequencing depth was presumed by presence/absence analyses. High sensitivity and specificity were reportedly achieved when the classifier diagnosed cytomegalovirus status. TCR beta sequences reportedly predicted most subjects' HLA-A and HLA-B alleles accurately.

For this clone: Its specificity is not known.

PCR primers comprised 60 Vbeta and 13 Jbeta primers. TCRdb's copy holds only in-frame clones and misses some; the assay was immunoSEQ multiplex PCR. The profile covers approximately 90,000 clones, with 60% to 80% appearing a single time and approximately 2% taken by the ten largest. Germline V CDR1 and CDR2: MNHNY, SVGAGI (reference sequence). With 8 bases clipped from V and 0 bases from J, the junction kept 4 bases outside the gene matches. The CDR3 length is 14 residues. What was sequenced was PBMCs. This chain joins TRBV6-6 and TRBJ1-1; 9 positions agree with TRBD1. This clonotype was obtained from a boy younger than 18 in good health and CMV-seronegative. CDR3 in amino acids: CASLGQGMNTEAFF. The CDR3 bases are TGTGCCAGCCTGGGACAGGGAATGAACACTGAAGCTTTCTTT.